This T cell receptor (beta chain) came from a study of CD8 T cells in Susac syndrome. Overall study results and limits: The authors acknowledged that the study's TCR sequencing and HLA analysis involved relatively few individuals.

Random hexamers primed reverse transcription of roughly 0.45 to 1 ug RNA. An immunoSEQ multiplex PCR amplified TCR beta CDR3 over 54 Vbeta and 13 Jbeta. TCRdb itself ran the immunoSEQ multiplex PCR reads through MiXCR, one entry per CDR3 protein. The sample includes approximately 200,000 distinct CDR3 sequences, roughly 90% of them seen just once. The multiple sclerosis control group consisted of treatment-naive patients whose relapsing-remitting disease, which was either stable or active, fulfilled revised McDonald criteria. For this clonotype: Its target is not known.

With 5 bases removed from V and 4 bases from J, the gap between germline ends came to 17 bases. Germline loops: CDR1 SEHNR, CDR2 FQNEAQ (reference sequence). The CDR3 totals 15 residues. The TCR originated in a human donor with multiple sclerosis. This chain links TRBV7-9 with TRBJ2-5; weak D call: TRBD1 (6 bases). Sequenced input: CD8+ T cells from PBMCs. CDR3 sequence: CASSPTGQLGETQYF. In DNA, the CDR3 is TGTGCCAGCAGCCCTACCGGACAGCTGGGAGAGACCCAGTACTTC.